Given below is one T cell receptor (beta chain) in context. Its specific antigen is unknown. Per-base qualities were not stored, and no clone one base away is much larger. Library generation was performed with the immunoSEQ multiplex PCR assay. TCRdb retrieved this table from immuneACCESS and kept in-frame rearrangements only. Not all clones are present; in checked studies, unresolved V genes account for under half, and no reason is known for the remainder. The sample table records more than 85,000 clones; 85% to 95% of these occur just once. The ten biggest clones cover more than 0.8% of the sample. The sample is drawn from a study of T cell changes during pregnancy in multiple sclerosis (dated by TCRdb to between 2017 and 2020). Regarding the complete study: The study looked at changes in the T cell repertoire across pregnancy in women with multiple sclerosis.

V is cut by 4 bases and J by 2 bases, and the space between the germline ends is 9 bases. The CDR3 sequence holds 14 residues, the cysteine and phenylalanine included. Only the CDR3 DNA is retained, 42 bases long and in frame from the first base. CDR1 and CDR2 (MNHNY, SVGAGI) derive from the germline V gene (reference sequence). The sequence was obtained from a female donor with multiple sclerosis, enrolled in a pregnancy study. The rearrangement combines TRBV6-6 with TRBJ1-5; no D segment can be confidently identified. Source: peripheral blood, taken before pregnancy. The nucleotide sequence reads TGTGCCAGCAGTTCCGGGTCCGGCAATCAGCCCCAGCATTTT. Protein translation: CASSSGSGNQPQHF.